The rows below give T cell receptor beta chains drawn from one sample of a study of post-analysis software for immune sequencing data. TCRdb reprocessed the PCR reads with MiXCR, giving one entry per CDR3 protein. The sample holds approximately 730,000 distinct CDR3 sequences; around 27% are singletons and the top ten take around 0.56%. Sequencing used blood. The receptors originated from a girl between 10 and 17 years old with multiple sclerosis. CDR3s include the opening cysteine and the closing phenylalanine or tryptophan. The D gene is left open where the match is weak. Size values are once, few and many counts, or a class for expanded clones, and some rows have none.

CDR3 protein | CDR3 DNA | D gene | V gene | clone size | J gene
CASSLLGNSYTF | TGTGCCAGCAGTTTGCTAGGGAATAGCTACACCTTC | NA | TRBV12-3/TRBV12-4 | NA | TRBJ1-2
CSVAEQGTYGYTF | TGCAGCGTTGCGGAACAGGGCACCTATGGCTACACCTTC | NA | TRBV29-1 | few | TRBJ1-2
CATSRDRKNEKLFF | TGTGCCACCAGCAGGGACAGGAAGAATGAAAAACTGTTTTTT | TRBD1 | TRBV15 | NA | TRBJ1-4
CSAAGRGDYNEQFF | TGCAGTGCGGCAGGGCGGGGGGACTACAATGAGCAGTTCTTC | TRBD2 | TRBV20-1 | NA | TRBJ2-1
CASSQTDTNNEQFF | TGCGCCAGCAGCCAAACGGACACCAACAATGAGCAGTTCTTC | NA | TRBV4-1 | few | TRBJ2-1
CSARPTGTSGEQYF | TGCAGTGCTAGACCTACCGGGACCTCGGGCGAGCAGTACTTC | NA | TRBV20-1 | NA | TRBJ2-7
CASSLIPGTGGNQPQHF | TGTGCCAGCAGTCTGATACCCGGGACAGGGGGCAATCAGCCCCAGCATTTT | TRBD1 | TRBV12-3/TRBV12-4 | NA | TRBJ1-5
CATSTGTGGFQPQHF | TGTGCCACCAGCACCGGGACAGGGGGCTTTCAGCCCCAGCATTTT | TRBD1 | TRBV24-1 | NA | TRBJ1-5
CASSYNRGYGYTF | TGTGCCAGCAGCTACAACAGGGGCTATGGCTACACCTTC | TRBD1 | TRBV7-2 | NA | TRBJ1-2
CASNGVAPYGYTF | TGTGCCAGCAACGGTGTGGCCCCCTATGGCTACACCTTC | NA | TRBV2 | NA | TRBJ1-2
CSASDRGNYGYTF | TGCAGTGCTAGTGACAGGGGGAACTATGGCTACACCTTC | TRBD1 | TRBV20-1 | few | TRBJ1-2
CASSLAAGDQYF | TGTGCCAGCAGTTTAGCTGCGGGGGACCAGTACTTC | TRBD2 | TRBV28 | few | TRBJ2-5
CSVQGLAGPSSRTDTQYF | TGCAGCGTCCAGGGGCTAGCGGGACCATCCTCCCGCACAGATACGCAGTATTTT | TRBD2 | TRBV29-1 | few | TRBJ2-3
CASSYGASGSEQYF | TGTGCCAGCAGTTACGGGGCTAGCGGGAGCGAGCAGTACTTC | TRBD2 | TRBV6-5 | NA | TRBJ2-7
CASRHGQGVTEAFF | TGCGCCAGCAGACACGGACAGGGAGTCACTGAAGCTTTCTTT | TRBD1 | TRBV4-3 | few | TRBJ1-1
CASSRQGTGDYEQYF | TGTGCCAGCTCACGGCAAGGGACAGGGGACTACGAGCAGTACTTC | TRBD1 | TRBV18 | few | TRBJ2-7
CASISGRVGGYTF | TGTGCCAGCATTTCCGGCAGGGTAGGCGGCTACACCTTC | NA | TRBV28 | NA | TRBJ1-2
CASSPGWPMETQYF | TGCGCCAGCAGCCCTGGGTGGCCTATGGAGACCCAGTACTTC | NA | TRBV5-1 | many | TRBJ2-5
CASRTTGTDTQYF | TGCGCCAGCAGGACCACAGGGACAGATACGCAGTATTTT | NA | TRBV4-1 | few | TRBJ2-3
CASTTRGAGRNHNEQFF | TGTGCCAGCACCACCCGCGGGGCGGGGAGGAACCACAATGAGCAGTTCTTC | NA | TRBV7-9 | NA | TRBJ2-1
CASSQDMVGLYNEQFF | TGCGCCAGCAGCCAAGATATGGTGGGGTTATACAATGAGCAGTTCTTC | NA | TRBV4-3 | few | TRBJ2-1
CATSRGGVGAYEQYF | TGTGCCACCAGCAGAGGAGGGGTTGGGGCCTACGAGCAGTACTTC | NA | TRBV15 | few | TRBJ2-7
CASGLAPTPDTQYF | TGCGCCAGCGGCTTGGCCCCCACCCCAGATACGCAGTATTTT | NA | TRBV5-1 | NA | TRBJ2-3
CACSLFGRGGYEQYF | TGTGCCTGCAGCTTATTTGGCCGAGGGGGTTACGAGCAGTACTTC | NA | TRBV7-9 | NA | TRBJ2-7
CASSRTQVDNEKLFF | TGCGCCAGCAGCCGCACCCAGGTGGATAATGAAAAACTGTTTTTT | NA | TRBV4-1 | NA | TRBJ1-4
CASSRNSEAFF | TGTGCCAGCAGCAGAAACTCAGAAGCTTTCTTT | NA | TRBV7-9 | NA | TRBJ1-1
CASGEQILSYEQYF | TGTGCCAGCGGGGAACAGATTCTCTCCTACGAGCAGTACTTC | NA | TRBV6-2/TRBV6-3 | NA | TRBJ2-7
CSASLWDRGLNSNQPQHF | TGCAGTGCTAGTCTTTGGGACAGGGGGCTCAATAGCAATCAGCCCCAGCATTTT | TRBD1 | TRBV20-1 | NA | TRBJ1-5
CASSYAGTSGPYYNEQFF | TGTGCCAGCAGTTATGCCGGGACTAGCGGACCCTACTACAATGAGCAGTTCTTC | TRBD2 | TRBV6-5 | few | TRBJ2-1
CASSLGTRQEKLFF | TGCGCCAGCAGTTTAGGGACGCGGCAGGAAAAACTGTTTTTT | NA | TRBV5-1 | NA | TRBJ1-4
CASSQDSGGGHEQFF | TGCGCCAGCAGCCAAGATAGCGGGGGGGGTCATGAGCAGTTCTTC | TRBD2 | TRBV4-1 | NA | TRBJ2-1